Listed below are T cell receptor beta chains from one sample, sequenced in a study of T-cell reconstitution after alpha-beta-depleted transplantation in children. MiXCR, applied by TCRdb to the PCR reads, yields one record per CDR3 protein. The data contain around 240,000 distinct CDR3 sequences, roughly 8.2% of them singletons. Sequenced here: PBMCs, mostly from graft donor cells, sampled 180 days after TCRalphabeta/CD19-depleted stem cell transplant. The source of these receptors is a male patient younger than 18 who had a stem cell transplant for acute lymphoblastic leukemia, so the T cells may come from the graft donor. The CDR3 runs from the conserved cysteine through the conserved F or W. D genes are given only for firm matches. Expanded clones are given a class, and other clones once, few, many or no size at all.

V gene: TRBV12-3/TRBV12-4
J gene: TRBJ2-1
clone size: many
D gene: TRBD2
CDR3 protein: CASSLGWAGGSNEQFF
CDR3 DNA: TGTGCCAGCAGTTTAGGTTGGGCGGGAGGAAGCAATGAGCAGTTCTTC

V gene: TRBV29-1
J gene: TRBJ2-3
clone size: many
D gene: .
CDR3 protein: CSVEQTDTQYF
CDR3 DNA: TGCAGCGTTGAGCAGACAGATACGCAGTATTTT

V gene: TRBV18
J gene: TRBJ2-7
clone size: many
D gene: TRBD2
CDR3 protein: CASSYSGGASYEQYF
CDR3 DNA: TGTGCCAGCTCATATAGCGGGGGGGCGTCCTACGAGCAGTACTTC

V gene: TRBV2
J gene: TRBJ2-2
clone size: .
D gene: TRBD1
CDR3 protein: CASSEGQGVAGELFF
CDR3 DNA: TGTGCCAGCAGTGAAGGCCAGGGGGTCGCCGGGGAGCTGTTTTTT

V gene: TRBV11-2
J gene: TRBJ2-2
clone size: many
D gene: TRBD2
CDR3 protein: CASSLDRTSGGVTGELFF
CDR3 DNA: TGTGCCAGCAGCTTAGATCGAACTAGCGGGGGTGTCACCGGGGAGCTGTTTTTT

V gene: TRBV29-1
J gene: TRBJ1-1
clone size: many
D gene: .
CDR3 protein: CSAGDTPGTEAFF
CDR3 DNA: TGCAGCGCTGGGGACACCCCAGGGACTGAAGCTTTCTTT

V gene: TRBV6-1
J gene: TRBJ1-3
clone size: many
D gene: .
CDR3 protein: CASMRAHSGNTIYF
CDR3 DNA: TGTGCCAGCATGCGGGCACACTCTGGAAACACCATATATTTT

V gene: TRBV9
J gene: TRBJ2-1
clone size: many
D gene: .
CDR3 protein: CASSVAGLYNEQFF
CDR3 DNA: TGTGCCAGCAGCGTGGCGGGGCTATACAATGAGCAGTTCTTC

V gene: TRBV5-1
J gene: TRBJ2-3
clone size: many
D gene: .
CDR3 protein: CASSLGQAGDTQYF
CDR3 DNA: TGCGCCAGCAGCTTGGGGCAGGCGGGAGATACGCAGTATTTT

V gene: TRBV4-2
J gene: TRBJ1-5
clone size: many
D gene: .
CDR3 protein: CASSQDSGPNQPQHF
CDR3 DNA: TGTGCCAGCAGCCAAGATTCAGGGCCCAATCAGCCCCAGCATTTT

V gene: TRBV7-9
J gene: TRBJ1-4
clone size: many
D gene: TRBD1
CDR3 protein: CASSSYSRQGEEEKLFF
CDR3 DNA: TGTGCCAGCAGCTCCTACTCCCGACAGGGGGAAGAGGAAAAACTGTTTTTT

V gene: TRBV6-5
J gene: TRBJ1-2
clone size: many
D gene: TRBD1
CDR3 protein: CASSSGQGGEGGYTF
CDR3 DNA: TGTGCCAGCAGCTCGGGACAGGGCGGGGAGGGAGGCTACACCTTC

V gene: TRBV15
J gene: TRBJ1-4
clone size: many
D gene: .
CDR3 protein: CATSRFKGRSDQLFF
CDR3 DNA: TGTGCCACCAGCAGATTTAAGGGACGGTCCGACCAACTGTTTTTT

V gene: TRBV9
J gene: TRBJ2-3
clone size: many
D gene: TRBD1
CDR3 protein: CASSASDRVNTDTQYF
CDR3 DNA: TGTGCCAGCAGCGCCTCGGACAGGGTTAACACAGATACGCAGTATTTT

V gene: TRBV5-1
J gene: TRBJ1-1
clone size: many
D gene: .
CDR3 protein: CASSLVSWGVNTEAFF
CDR3 DNA: TGCGCCAGCAGCTTGGTTAGTTGGGGCGTGAACACTGAAGCTTTCTTT

V gene: TRBV6-5
J gene: TRBJ2-7
clone size: many
D gene: .
CDR3 protein: CASSYSMEQYF
CDR3 DNA: TGTGCCAGCAGTTACTCCATGGAGCAGTACTTC

V gene: TRBV29-1
J gene: TRBJ2-3
clone size: many
D gene: .
CDR3 protein: CSGGGGFTDTQYF
CDR3 DNA: TGCAGCGGCGGAGGAGGGTTCACAGATACGCAGTATTTT

V gene: TRBV6-5
J gene: TRBJ2-7
clone size: many
D gene: .
CDR3 protein: CASSYSIYEQYF
CDR3 DNA: TGTGCCAGCAGTTACTCCATCTACGAGCAGTACTTC

V gene: TRBV29-1
J gene: TRBJ1-1
clone size: many
D gene: TRBD1
CDR3 protein: CSADKTGGSTEAFF
CDR3 DNA: TGCAGCGCTGACAAGACAGGGGGATCCACTGAAGCTTTCTTT

V gene: TRBV5-6
J gene: TRBJ1-1
clone size: many
D gene: TRBD1
CDR3 protein: CASRRGTASEAFF
CDR3 DNA: TGTGCCAGCAGACGCGGGACAGCGAGTGAAGCTTTCTTT

V gene: TRBV19
J gene: TRBJ2-1
clone size: few
D gene: .
CDR3 protein: CASSPGPTGDSFF
CDR3 DNA: TGTGCCAGTAGTCCCGGGCCCACTGGAGACTCGTTCTTC

V gene: TRBV5-1
J gene: TRBJ2-3
clone size: many
D gene: .
CDR3 protein: CASSSLQDTQYF
CDR3 DNA: TGCGCCAGCAGCTCACTCCAAGATACGCAGTATTTT

V gene: TRBV10-3
J gene: TRBJ1-3
clone size: many
D gene: .
CDR3 protein: CAISEGQGYNSGNTIYF
CDR3 DNA: TGTGCCATCAGTGAGGGGCAGGGTTACAACTCTGGAAACACCATATATTTT

V gene: TRBV4-1
J gene: TRBJ2-7
clone size: medium-sized
D gene: TRBD1
CDR3 protein: CASSQGPGQGVREQYF
CDR3 DNA: TGCGCCAGCAGCCAAGGCCCCGGACAGGGAGTTCGCGAGCAGTACTTC

V gene: TRBV20-1
J gene: TRBJ1-2
clone size: few
D gene: .
CDR3 protein: CSAARWDGIYFYGYTF
CDR3 DNA: TGCAGTGCTGCTCGTTGGGACGGCATTTATTTCTATGGCTACACCTTC

V gene: TRBV13
J gene: TRBJ1-1
clone size: .
D gene: .
CDR3 protein: CASSSLLPGAEAFF
CDR3 DNA: TGTGCCAGCAGCTCTTTACTCCCAGGGGCTGAAGCTTTCTTT

V gene: TRBV14
J gene: TRBJ2-1
clone size: few
D gene: TRBD2
CDR3 protein: CASSQDGGTRSNEQFF
CDR3 DNA: TGTGCCAGCAGCCAAGACGGGGGGACTAGATCCAATGAGCAGTTCTTC

V gene: TRBV28
J gene: TRBJ1-1
clone size: many
D gene: .
CDR3 protein: CASSLVAGEAFF
CDR3 DNA: TGTGCCAGCAGTTTAGTGGCGGGTGAAGCTTTCTTT

V gene: TRBV7-3
J gene: TRBJ2-7
clone size: many
D gene: TRBD2
CDR3 protein: CASSLMTSSNEQYF
CDR3 DNA: TGTGCCAGCAGCTTAATGACTAGCTCCAACGAGCAGTACTTC

V gene: TRBV20-1
J gene: TRBJ2-2
clone size: many
D gene: TRBD2
CDR3 protein: CSAGRDTGELFF
CDR3 DNA: TGCAGTGCAGGGAGGGACACCGGGGAGCTGTTTTTT

V gene: TRBV29-1
J gene: TRBJ1-2
clone size: many
D gene: TRBD1
CDR3 protein: CSVTLTGGRYGYTF
CDR3 DNA: TGCAGCGTAACGTTAACAGGGGGCAGGTATGGCTACACCTTC

V gene: TRBV20-1
J gene: TRBJ1-1
clone size: many
D gene: .
CDR3 protein: CSALAQGAEAFF
CDR3 DNA: TGCAGTGCTTTAGCTCAGGGTGCTGAAGCTTTCTTT

V gene: TRBV4-3
J gene: TRBJ2-1
clone size: many
D gene: .
CDR3 protein: CASSQGPYNEQFF
CDR3 DNA: TGCGCCAGCAGCCAGGGACCTTACAATGAGCAGTTCTTC

V gene: TRBV7-2
J gene: TRBJ2-7
clone size: many
D gene: TRBD1
CDR3 protein: CASSLGGTGGREQYF
CDR3 DNA: TGTGCCAGCAGCTTAGGGGGGACAGGGGGTCGCGAGCAGTACTTC

V gene: TRBV19
J gene: TRBJ1-5
clone size: .
D gene: .
CDR3 protein: CASSATGYGNQPQHF
CDR3 DNA: TGTGCCAGTAGCGCGACAGGTTATGGCAATCAGCCCCAGCATTTT

V gene: TRBV12-3/TRBV12-4
J gene: TRBJ2-7
clone size: few
D gene: .
CDR3 protein: CASKAGSYEQYF
CDR3 DNA: TGTGCCAGCAAGGCAGGGTCCTACGAGCAGTACTTC

V gene: TRBV7-2
J gene: TRBJ2-3
clone size: many
D gene: TRBD1
CDR3 protein: CASHDRGRLPGTQYF
CDR3 DNA: TGTGCCAGCCACGACAGGGGGCGGTTGCCCGGGACGCAGTATTTT

V gene: TRBV28
J gene: TRBJ1-5
clone size: few
D gene: .
CDR3 protein: CASSYSSLSNQPQHF
CDR3 DNA: TGTGCCAGCAGTTACAGCAGTTTGAGCAATCAGCCCCAGCATTTT

V gene: TRBV6-2/TRBV6-3
J gene: TRBJ1-5
clone size: many
D gene: .
CDR3 protein: CASSYPPGNQPQHF
CDR3 DNA: TGTGCCAGCAGTTACCCACCGGGCAATCAGCCCCAGCATTTT

V gene: TRBV7-2
J gene: TRBJ2-6
clone size: many
D gene: .
CDR3 protein: CASSEHRASSGANVLTF
CDR3 DNA: TGTGCCAGCAGCGAGCACCGAGCCTCCTCTGGGGCCAACGTCCTGACTTTC

V gene: TRBV4-3
J gene: TRBJ2-1
clone size: few
D gene: .
CDR3 protein: CASSHPSFSSYNEQFF
CDR3 DNA: TGCGCCAGCAGCCACCCTAGCTTTAGCTCCTACAATGAGCAGTTCTTC

V gene: TRBV4-3
J gene: TRBJ2-5
clone size: many
D gene: TRBD1
CDR3 protein: CASTSDRGWGETQYF
CDR3 DNA: TGCGCCAGCACCTCCGACAGGGGATGGGGAGAGACCCAGTACTTC

V gene: TRBV6-2/TRBV6-3
J gene: TRBJ2-2
clone size: many
D gene: TRBD2
CDR3 protein: CASSYTSGIAGELFF
CDR3 DNA: TGTGCCAGCAGTTACACTAGCGGGATAGCTGGGGAGCTGTTTTTT

V gene: TRBV6-5
J gene: TRBJ2-3
clone size: many
D gene: .
CDR3 protein: CASSYSGYSDTQYF
CDR3 DNA: TGTGCCAGCAGTTATTCCGGGTACTCAGATACGCAGTATTTT

V gene: TRBV29-1
J gene: TRBJ1-2
clone size: many
D gene: .
CDR3 protein: CSAGGGALGNYGYTF
CDR3 DNA: TGCAGCGCCGGTGGGGGGGCCCTAGGCAACTATGGCTACACCTTC

V gene: TRBV5-1
J gene: TRBJ1-2
clone size: few
D gene: .
CDR3 protein: CASSLGGTSRGDYGYTF
CDR3 DNA: TGCGCCAGCAGCTTGGGCGGGACATCGCGGGGGGACTATGGCTACACCTTC

V gene: TRBV6-4
J gene: TRBJ2-1
clone size: many
D gene: .
CDR3 protein: CASSNQHTGVSNEQFF
CDR3 DNA: TGTGCCAGCAGCAACCAGCATACGGGAGTGAGCAATGAGCAGTTCTTC

V gene: TRBV20-1
J gene: TRBJ2-3
clone size: many
D gene: TRBD2
CDR3 protein: CSARVGTTLTDTQYF
CDR3 DNA: TGCAGTGCTAGAGTTGGGACTACCCTCACAGATACGCAGTATTTT

V gene: TRBV7-2
J gene: TRBJ1-2
clone size: many
D gene: TRBD1
CDR3 protein: CASSPAGSGTVSDGYTF
CDR3 DNA: TGTGCCAGCAGCCCCGCGGGGTCGGGGACAGTCTCTGATGGCTACACCTTC

V gene: TRBV7-9
J gene: TRBJ2-1
clone size: many
D gene: .
CDR3 protein: CASSLSSGLQAYNEQFF
CDR3 DNA: TGTGCCAGCAGCTTATCATCGGGCTTGCAGGCCTACAATGAGCAGTTCTTC

V gene: TRBV7-9
J gene: TRBJ2-7
clone size: many
D gene: .
CDR3 protein: CASSPVGGRGAYEQYF
CDR3 DNA: TGTGCCAGCAGCCCAGTCGGGGGGCGCGGGGCCTACGAGCAGTACTTC

V gene: TRBV28
J gene: TRBJ2-1
clone size: many
D gene: TRBD2
CDR3 protein: CASREAGPYNEQFF
CDR3 DNA: TGTGCCAGCCGGGAGGCGGGACCCTACAATGAGCAGTTCTTC

V gene: TRBV20-1
J gene: TRBJ2-7
clone size: many
D gene: TRBD2
CDR3 protein: CSARSLADHYEQYF
CDR3 DNA: TGCAGTGCTAGATCTCTAGCGGACCACTACGAGCAGTACTTC

V gene: TRBV6-5
J gene: TRBJ2-7
clone size: many
D gene: .
CDR3 protein: CASSSLPYEQYF
CDR3 DNA: TGTGCCAGCAGTTCCCTCCCCTACGAGCAGTACTTC

V gene: TRBV9
J gene: TRBJ2-1
clone size: many
D gene: .
CDR3 protein: CASSVPTENEQFF
CDR3 DNA: TGTGCCAGCAGCGTTCCTACAGAGAATGAGCAGTTCTTC